The 25 T cell receptor beta chains below come from one sample, sequenced in a study of T cells after yellow fever vaccination. TCRdb reprocessed the 5' RACE reads via MiXCR and lists one record per CDR3 protein. The top ten hold around 40% of the sample, which has 130,000 or so distinct CDR3 sequences, 15% seen once. The starting material was CD8+ T cells sorted from PBMCs, obtained 5 days after the yellow fever booster vaccination. The receptors come from a man between 18 and 29 years old who received the YFV17D yellow fever vaccine.

This clonotype was seen a few times. The chain uses TRBV7-9 and TRBJ1-3; 9 nucleotides line up with TRBD1. J gave up 2 bases and V 5 bases, and 19 bases lay outside the gene matches. The CDR3 is 20 residues long. Germline V gene data show CDR1 as SEHNR and CDR2 as FQNEAQ (reference sequence). This CDR3 reads CASSQGTGTGRFGAGNTIYF. The CDR3 DNA reads TGTGCCAGCAGCCAGGGAACCGGGACAGGGAGGTTCGGCGCTGGAAACACCATATATTTT.

This clonotype showed up just a few times. In nucleotides, the CDR3 is TGTGCCAGCAGCTTAGGGCCAGGGCTGGGTATTGGTGGGGACAATGAGCAGTTCTTC. Its protein is CASSLGPGLGIGGDNEQFF. This chain joins TRBV11-2 and TRBJ2-1, with D perhaps matching TRBD1 (5 bases). This CDR3 comprises 19 residues. Germline CDR1 and CDR2: SGHAT and FQNNGV. V lost 1 base and J 5 bases, leaving 24 bases between the germline ends.

V gene TRBV7-6 combines with J gene TRBJ2-3; TRBD2 aligns across 9 bases. The V gene's germline CDR1 is SGHVS and CDR2 FNYEAQ. V shed 5 bases and J 4 bases; nucleotides not matched to a gene: 4. The CDR3 runs 14 residues. This CDR3 reads CASSMGGGADTQYF. DNA for the CDR3: TGTGCCAGCAGCATGGGCGGGGGGGCAGATACGCAGTATTTT.

This clonotype was picked up a small number of times. The CDR3 DNA reads as TGTGCCAGCAGTGAAGTAGCCGAGAAGCAGTACTTC. Amino acid sequence: CASSEVAEKQYF. The chain joins TRBV6-1 to TRBJ2-7, with D hard to call. V gave up 1 base and J gave up 8 bases, with 9 bases separating them. The length of the CDR3 is 12 residues. Germline values: CDR1 MNHNS, CDR2 SASEGT.

This clonotype was picked up many times. J is TRBJ2-1 and V is TRBV7-3; D possibly uses TRBD1 or TRBD2 (6 bases each). V lost 1 base, J lost 3 bases, and 16 bases lay in between. The germline V gene encodes CDR1 SGHTA and CDR2 FQGTGA. The CDR3 loop spans 17 amino acids. The CDR3 nucleotides read TGTGCCAGCAGCTTAATCGGGGGCGGCGACAGCTACAATGAGCAGTTCTTC. Translating it yields CASSLIGGGDSYNEQFF.

This clonotype was observed a few times. This chain uses TRBV11-2 with TRBJ2-1; the D is unclear. There are 12 residues in the CDR3. V lost 1 base, J lost 9 bases, and 7 bases lay in between. Germline assignment: CDR1 SGHAT and CDR2 FQNNGV. The CDR3 is CASSLVRSEQFF. DNA for the CDR3: TGTGCCAGCAGCTTAGTGCGGAGTGAGCAGTTCTTC.

This clonotype showed up just a few times. V is TRBV7-2 and J is TRBJ2-7, with 7 nucleotides matching TRBD1. V dropped 4 bases and J dropped 4; count of bases not matched to a gene: 1. Germline assignment: CDR1 SGHTA and CDR2 FQGNSA. The CDR3 contains 12 residues. The CDR3 sequence: CASSYRGYEQYF. The DNA of the CDR3 is TGTGCCAGCAGCTACAGGGGTTACGAGCAGTACTTC. The full variable domain, its missing parts supplied by reference TRBV7-2 and TRBJ2-7, is GAGVSQSPSNKVTEKGKDVELRCDPISGHTALYWYRQSLGQGLEFLIYFQGNSAPDKSGLPSDRFSAERTGGSVSTLTIQRTQQEDSAVYLCASSYRGYEQYFGPGTRLTVT.

This clonotype was detected many times. The chain is built from TRBV2 and TRBJ2-5, with 10 bases fitting TRBD2. The CDR3 is 15 amino acids. The V gene's germline CDR1 is SNHLY and CDR2 FYNNEI. J gave up 7 bases and V 2 bases, and 7 bases lay outside the gene matches. The CDR3 spells CASSEPSGGAGTQYF. CDR3 in DNA: TGTGCCAGCAGTGAACCCAGCGGGGGGGCCGGGACCCAGTACTTC.

This clonotype was counted a few times. V and J are TRBV11-2 and TRBJ2-2, with 9 bases fitting TRBD1. CDR1 and CDR2 (germline): SGHAT, FQNNGV. V lost 5 bases to trimming and J lost 0 bases; unmatched junction nucleotides: 13. The CDR3 length is 19 residues. The CDR3 DNA reads TGTGCCAGCAGCCCGGCGGGACAGGGCTTAAAGCCGAACACCGGGGAGCTGTTTTTT. Amino acids: CASSPAGQGLKPNTGELFF. The variable domain in full, with the rest retrieved from reference TRBV11-2 and TRBJ2-2, is EAGVAQSPRYKIIEKRQSVAFWCNPISGHATLYWYQQILGQGPKLLIQFQNNGVVDDSQLPKDRFSAERLKGVDSTLKIQPAKLEDSAVYLCASSPAGQGLKPNTGELFFGEGSRLTVL.

This clonotype has more than one count but fewer than ten. The gene calls are TRBV5-7 and TRBJ2-7; 12 nucleotides align to TRBD2. TRBV5-7 is known as an ORF, though its function is uncertain. This CDR3 has 15 amino acids. V shed 2 bases, J shed 1 base, and the junction held 1 base outside the gene matches. The CDR3 sequence: CASSLLAGGSYEQYF. In nucleotides, the CDR3 is TGTGCCAGCAGCTTACTAGCGGGGGGTTCCTACGAGCAGTACTTC.

This clonotype has just a few counts. V gene TRBV7-3 combines with J gene TRBJ2-3, with D maybe TRBD1 (5 bases). CDR3 length: 14 amino acids. The germline V and J ends were trimmed by 6 bases and 4 bases, with 14 bases remaining between them. The germline gives CDR1 SGHTA, CDR2 FQGTGA. This CDR3 reads CASSPWGRPDTQYF. In DNA, the CDR3 is TGTGCCAGCAGTCCTTGGGGCCGCCCAGATACGCAGTATTTT.

This clonotype was seen at least ten times. The chain links TRBV7-8 to TRBJ2-7; 7 bases match TRBD2. The CDR3 length is 15 residues. Germline CDR1 is SGHVS and CDR2 is FQNEAQ. V shed 3 bases and J 2 bases; nucleotides not matched to a gene: 7. The CDR3 reads CASSLGGGSTYEQYF. The CDR3 nucleotides are TGTGCCAGCAGCTTGGGCGGGGGATCAACCTACGAGCAGTACTTC.

The chain uses TRBV7-9 and TRBJ1-5; no reliable D call. Trimming removed 5 bases from V and 1 base from J, with 12 bases in between. Looked up from germline, CDR1 is SEHNR and CDR2 is FQNEAQ (reference sequence). CDR3 size: 15 residues. The CDR3 reads CASSPLGRSNQPQHF. For the CDR3, the DNA is TGTGCCAGCAGCCCCCTAGGCCGGAGCAATCAGCCCCAGCATTTT. Drawing the rest from reference TRBV7-9 and TRBJ1-5, the complete variable domain is DTGVSQNPRHKITKRGQNVTFRCDPISEHNRLYWYRQTLGQGPEFLTYFQNEAQLEKSRLLSDRFSAERPKGSFSTLEIQRTEQGDSAMYLCASSPLGRSNQPQHFGDGTRLSIL.

The chain is built from TRBV4-1 and TRBJ2-7; 9 nucleotides match TRBD2. Germline lookup yields CDR1 MGHRA and CDR2 YSYEKL. Trimming cost V 2 bases and J 5 bases; bases outside gene matches: 7. This CDR3 is 15 amino acids long. The CDR3 region has the DNA TGCGCCAGCAGCCAACTAGCGGGGTCCCCCCACGAGCAGTACTTC. It specifies CASSQLAGSPHEQYF.

In its sample, this clonotype was seen many times. The CDR3 sequence is CASSLRHSSTDTQYF. CDR3 nucleotide sequence: TGTGCCAGCAGTTTGCGACACTCTAGCACAGATACGCAGTATTTT. The V and J genes are TRBV6-5 and TRBJ2-3; D gene uncertain. CDR3 length: 15 residues. V was clipped by 4 bases and J by 0 bases, with 11 bases between them. CDR1 is MNHEY and CDR2 is SVGAGI in the germline V gene.

This chain uses TRBV2 with TRBJ2-2; D is perhaps TRBD1 (5 bases). The V and J ends lost 7 bases and 0 bases respectively, with 12 bases between them. The CDR3 has 15 amino acids. Per germline, CDR1 SNHLY and CDR2 FYNNEI. The CDR3 DNA sequence: TGTGCCAGCACATTGGACACGTCGAACACCGGGGAGCTGTTTTTT. This encodes CASTLDTSNTGELFF.

The chain employs TRBV4-1 and TRBJ1-5; 7 nucleotides align to TRBD1. The V segment lost 4 bases and the J segment 6 bases; nucleotides outside the gene matches: 9. CDR1 MGHRA and CDR2 YSYEKL come from the germline V gene. This CDR3 region has 15 residues. The CDR3 loop reads CASSRSQGEGQPQHF. CDR3 DNA: TGCGCCAGCAGCCGTTCGCAGGGGGAGGGTCAGCCCCAGCATTTT.

This clonotype appeared a few times. The J gene is TRBJ2-3, the V gene TRBV12-3 or TRBV12-4, with 7 bases fitting TRBD2. The length of the CDR3 is 14 residues. J gave up 4 bases and V 9 bases, and 10 bases lay outside the gene matches. This chain's CDR3 is CASRWRGLSDTQYF. For the CDR3, the DNA is TGTGCCAGTCGGTGGCGGGGGTTGTCAGATACGCAGTATTTT.

Concerning this clonotype itself: One end of the junction is discordant with germline, which a read error may explain. This chain links TRBV27 with TRBJ2-6; TRBD1 is a possible D gene (5 bases). This CDR3 spans 13 amino acids. Germline V gene data show CDR1 as MNHEY and CDR2 as SMNVEV (reference sequence). The CDR3 DNA reads TGTGACAGCAGTCTGTTAGGGGTCAACCTCCTGACTTTC. Protein: CDSSLLGVNLLTF.

This clonotype was recorded a few times. The chain recombines TRBV4-2 with TRBJ1-5, with D perhaps TRBD1 (5 bases). Germline CDR1 is LGHNA and CDR2 is YNFKEQ. V lost 0 bases to trimming and J lost 2 bases, with 17 bases between them. The CDR3 sequence is 18 residues long. CDR3 DNA: TGTGCCAGCAGCCAAGAAGGGAGAGGGACCTACGGCAATCAGCCCCAGCATTTT. Translating gives CASSQEGRGTYGNQPQHF.

This clonotype was found many times. V is TRBV11-1 and J is TRBJ1-1, with 9 bases lining up with TRBD1. The germline gives CDR1 SGHAT, CDR2 FQDESV (reference sequence). CDR3 size: 13 residues. J was trimmed by 6 bases and V by 5 bases; bases with no gene match: 4. The CDR3, as DNA: TGTGCCAGCAGCCGACAGGGGGGCGCTGAAGCTTTCTTT. Translated: CASSRQGGAEAFF.

There are many counts of this clonotype. The rearrangement links TRBV24-1 to TRBJ2-3; unclear D gene. The CDR3 is 12 amino acids. Germline assignment: CDR1 KGHDR and CDR2 SFDVKD. Trimming took 0 bases from V and 6 from J, leaving 3 bases between them. The CDR3: CATSDLWDTQYF. As DNA, the CDR3 is TGTGCCACCAGTGATTTGTGGGATACGCAGTATTTT.

This clonotype was found many times. The chain has TRBV12-3 or TRBV12-4 and TRBJ2-3; D is perhaps TRBD2 (7 bases). The ends were cut back, 8 bases at V and 4 bases at J, with 13 bases in the middle. The CDR3 has 13 residues. DNA for the CDR3: TGTGCCAGCTGGGGGGGCCCCGCAGATACGCAGTATTTT. Its translation: CASWGGPADTQYF.

This clonotype was picked up a small number of times. The V call is TRBV7-9, the J call TRBJ2-4; TRBD1 matches at 7 bases. J was trimmed by 1 base and V by 1 base; bases with no gene match: 4. The germline gives CDR1 SEHNR, CDR2 FQNEAQ (reference sequence). The CDR3 consists of 16 residues. CDR3 in amino acids: CASSLGSTGAKNIQYF. In nucleotides, the CDR3 is TGTGCCAGCAGCTTAGGCTCGACAGGGGCCAAAAACATTCAGTACTTC.

In this sample, this clonotype turned up a few times. V usage is TRBV20-1 and J usage is TRBJ2-2, with 7 bases aligning to TRBD2. Germline CDR1 and CDR2: DFQATT and SNEGSKA (reference sequence). The junction had 7 bases not matched to a gene; V was cut back by 3 bases and J by 0 bases. The CDR3 length is 16 residues. In DNA, the CDR3 is TGCAGTGCTAGTCCATCCGGACTAGCGAACACCGGGGAGCTGTTTTTT. This sequence encodes CSASPSGLANTGELFF.